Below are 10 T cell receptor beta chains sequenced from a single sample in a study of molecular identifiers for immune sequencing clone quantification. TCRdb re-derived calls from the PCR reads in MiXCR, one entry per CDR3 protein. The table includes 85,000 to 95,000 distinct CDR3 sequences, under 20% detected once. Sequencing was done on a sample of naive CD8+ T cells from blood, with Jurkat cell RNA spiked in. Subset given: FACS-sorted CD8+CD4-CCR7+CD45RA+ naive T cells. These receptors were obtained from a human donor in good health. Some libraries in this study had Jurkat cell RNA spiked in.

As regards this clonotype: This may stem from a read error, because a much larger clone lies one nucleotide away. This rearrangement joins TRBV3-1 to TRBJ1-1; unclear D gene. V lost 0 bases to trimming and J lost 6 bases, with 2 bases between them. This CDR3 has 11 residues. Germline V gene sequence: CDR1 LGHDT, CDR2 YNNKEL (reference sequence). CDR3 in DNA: TGTGCCAGCAGCCAAGAACCTGAAGCTTTCTTT. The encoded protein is CASSQEPEAFF.

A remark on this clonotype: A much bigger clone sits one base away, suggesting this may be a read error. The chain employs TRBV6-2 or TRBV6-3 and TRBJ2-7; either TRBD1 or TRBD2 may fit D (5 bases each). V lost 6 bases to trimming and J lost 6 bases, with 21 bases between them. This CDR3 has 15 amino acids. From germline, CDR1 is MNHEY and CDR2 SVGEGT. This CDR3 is CASSPPLTAAREQYF. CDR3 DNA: TGTGCCAGCAGCCCTCCCTTGACAGCGGCCCGCGAGCAGTACTTC.

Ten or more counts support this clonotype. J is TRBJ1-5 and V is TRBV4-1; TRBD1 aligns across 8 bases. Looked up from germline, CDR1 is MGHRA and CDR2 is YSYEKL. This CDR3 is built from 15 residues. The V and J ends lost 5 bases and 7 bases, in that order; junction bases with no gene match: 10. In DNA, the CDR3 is TGCGCCAGCAGCTACCGGGACAGGAGCGGCCAGCCCCAGCATTTT. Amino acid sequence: CASSYRDRSGQPQHF.

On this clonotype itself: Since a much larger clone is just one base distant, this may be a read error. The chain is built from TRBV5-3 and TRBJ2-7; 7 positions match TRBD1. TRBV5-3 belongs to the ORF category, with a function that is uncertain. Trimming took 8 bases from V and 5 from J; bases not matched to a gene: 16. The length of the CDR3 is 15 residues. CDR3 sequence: CASSQPVAGGHEQYF. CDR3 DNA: TGTGCCAGCAGCCAACCGGTGGCAGGGGGTCACGAGCAGTACTTC.

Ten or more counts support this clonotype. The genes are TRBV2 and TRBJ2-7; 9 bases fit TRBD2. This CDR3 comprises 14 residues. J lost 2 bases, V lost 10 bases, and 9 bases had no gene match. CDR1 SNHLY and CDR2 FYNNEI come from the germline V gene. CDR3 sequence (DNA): TGTGCCACCGAGCGGGGGGTGGAAGCCTACGAGCAGTACTTC. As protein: CATERGVEAYEQYF. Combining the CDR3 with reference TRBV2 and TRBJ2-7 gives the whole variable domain EPEVTQTPSHQVTQMGQEVILRCVPISNHLYFYWYRQILGQKVEFLVSFYNNEISEKSEIFDDQFSVERPDGSNFTLKIRSTKLEDSAMYFCATERGVEAYEQYFGPGTRLTVT.

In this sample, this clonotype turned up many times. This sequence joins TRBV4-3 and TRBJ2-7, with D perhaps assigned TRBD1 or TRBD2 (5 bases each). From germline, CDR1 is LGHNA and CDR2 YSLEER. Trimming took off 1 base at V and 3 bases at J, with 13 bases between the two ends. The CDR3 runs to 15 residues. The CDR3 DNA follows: TGCGCCAGCAGCCAAGCCAGGGCGAGCGGCTACGAGCAGTACTTC. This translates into CASSQARASGYEQYF.

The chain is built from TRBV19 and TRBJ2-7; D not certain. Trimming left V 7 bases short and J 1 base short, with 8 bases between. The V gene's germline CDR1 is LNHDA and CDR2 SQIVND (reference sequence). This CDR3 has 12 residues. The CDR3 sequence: CASKGSSYEQYF. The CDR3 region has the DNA TGTGCCAGTAAAGGAAGTTCCTACGAGCAGTACTTC.

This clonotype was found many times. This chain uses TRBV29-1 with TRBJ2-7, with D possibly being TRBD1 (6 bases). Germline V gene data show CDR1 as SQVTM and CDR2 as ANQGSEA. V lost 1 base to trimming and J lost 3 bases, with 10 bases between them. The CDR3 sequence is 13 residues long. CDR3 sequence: CSVEGTENYEQYF. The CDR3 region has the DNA TGCAGCGTTGAAGGGACAGAGAACTACGAGCAGTACTTC.

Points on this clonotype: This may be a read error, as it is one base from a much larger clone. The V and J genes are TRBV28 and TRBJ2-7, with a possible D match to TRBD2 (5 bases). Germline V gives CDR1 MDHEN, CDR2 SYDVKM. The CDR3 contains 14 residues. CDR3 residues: CTSSLRASSYEQYF. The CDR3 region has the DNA TGTACCAGCAGTTTGCGGGCGAGCTCCTACGAGCAGTACTTC.

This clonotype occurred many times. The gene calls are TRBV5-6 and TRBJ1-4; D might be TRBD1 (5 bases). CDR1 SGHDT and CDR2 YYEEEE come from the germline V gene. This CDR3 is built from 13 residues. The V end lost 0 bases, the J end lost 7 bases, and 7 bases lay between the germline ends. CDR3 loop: CASSLGDSEKLFF. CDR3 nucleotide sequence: TGTGCCAGCAGCTTGGGCGACAGTGAAAAACTGTTTTTT.